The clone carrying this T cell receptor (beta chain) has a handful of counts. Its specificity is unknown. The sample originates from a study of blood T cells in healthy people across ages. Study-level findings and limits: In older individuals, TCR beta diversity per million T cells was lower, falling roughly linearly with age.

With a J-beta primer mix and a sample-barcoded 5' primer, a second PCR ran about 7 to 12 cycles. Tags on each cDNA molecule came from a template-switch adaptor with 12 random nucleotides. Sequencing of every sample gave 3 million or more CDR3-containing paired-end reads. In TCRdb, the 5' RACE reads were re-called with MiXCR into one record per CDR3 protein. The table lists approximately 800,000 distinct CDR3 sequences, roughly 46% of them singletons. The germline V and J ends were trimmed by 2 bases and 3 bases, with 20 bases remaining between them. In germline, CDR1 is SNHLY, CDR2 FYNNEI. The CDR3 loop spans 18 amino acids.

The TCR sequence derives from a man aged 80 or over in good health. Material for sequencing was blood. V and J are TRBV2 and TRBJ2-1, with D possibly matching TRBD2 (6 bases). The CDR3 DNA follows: TGTGCCAGCAGTGAAAGTTTGGGCGGGGCTTCAGTCTACAATGAGCAGTTCTTC. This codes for CASSESLGGASVYNEQFF.